The 21 T cell receptor beta chains below come from one sample, sequenced in a study of blood T cell repertoires in COVID-19. Data came from immunoSEQ multiplex PCR; TCRdb stores just in-frame clones and leaves some out. The data show over 95,000 clones, 84% seen once. Sequencing was performed on peripheral blood. These receptor sequences come from a man aged 65 to 85 with active or convalescent COVID-19.

This rearrangement joins TRBV5-1 to TRBJ2-1; 7 positions match TRBD1. The CDR3 loop spans 14 amino acids. V trimming: 4 bases; J trimming: 7 bases; junction bases outside the gene matches: 8. The germline V gene has CDR1 SGHRS and CDR2 YFSETQ. CDR3 bases: TGCGCCAGCAGCACCAGACAGGGAAGGAATGAGCAGTTCTTC. Its translation is CASSTRQGRNEQFF. Full variable domain (outside the CDR3, taken from reference TRBV5-1 and TRBJ2-1): KAGVTQTPRYLIKTRGQQVTLSCSPISGHRSVSWYQQTPGQGLQFLFEYFSETQRNKGNFPGRFSGRQFSNSRSEMNVSTLELGDSALYLCASSTRQGRNEQFFGPGTRLTVL.

This chain joins TRBV25-1 and TRBJ2-5, with 8 bases that match TRBD2. CDR1 and CDR2 (germline): MGHDK, SYGVNS. With 8 bases clipped from V and 3 bases from J, the junction kept 11 bases outside the gene matches. CDR3 length: 15 residues. CDR3 DNA: TGTGCCAGCCGACGGGGGGGGACTAGAGAAGAGACCCAGTACTTC. This encodes CASRRGGTREETQYF.

The rearrangement links TRBV13 to TRBJ2-7; 10 bases match TRBD1. This CDR3 has 15 residues. The junction had 6 bases not matched to a gene; V was cut back by 5 bases and J by 2 bases. Germline V gene sequence: CDR1 PRHDT, CDR2 FYEKMQ (reference sequence). The CDR3 loop reads CASSPRDRGPYEQYF. CDR3 DNA: TGTGCCAGCAGCCCCCGGGACAGGGGCCCCTACGAGCAGTACTTC. Full variable domain (missing parts from reference TRBV13 and TRBJ2-7): AAGVIQSPRHLIKEKRETATLKCYPIPRHDTVYWYQQGPGQDPQFLISFYEKMQSDKGSIPDRFSAQQFSDYHSELNMSSLELGDSALYFCASSPRDRGPYEQYFGPGTRLTVT.

The CDR3 nucleotides are TGTGCCAGCAGGTCCTCCGGGAGTGAAAAACTGTTTTTT. Translation: CASRSSGSEKLFF. The rearrangement joins TRBV12-3 or TRBV12-4 to TRBJ1-4; no firm D call. This CDR3 has 13 residues. V dropped 6 bases and J dropped 7 bases, with 12 bases sitting between them.

V is TRBV5-1 and J is TRBJ1-1, with D possibly matching TRBD1 (5 bases). In germline, CDR1 is SGHRS, CDR2 YFSETQ. The CDR3 length is 16 residues. V lost 4 bases and J 3 bases, leaving 19 bases between the germline ends. The DNA for the CDR3 is TGCGCCAGCAGCCCATTCGACCTTCCGGGGGACACTGAAGCTTTCTTT. It codes for CASSPFDLPGDTEAFF.

V is TRBV27 and J is TRBJ2-2, with D possibly matching TRBD2 (6 bases). Trimming shortened V by 8 bases and J by 13 bases, and 20 bases separated the two germline ends. The CDR3 length is 13 residues. Germline CDR1 is MNHEY and CDR2 is SMNVEV (reference sequence). The CDR3 loop reads CASGSRGGGGLFF. The DNA for the CDR3 is TGTGCCAGCGGATCCCGTGGGGGAGGCGGGCTGTTTTTT.

This chain links TRBV10-3 with TRBJ1-1; no reliable D call. V was cut by 7 bases and J by 1 base, with 16 bases left in between. This CDR3 region has 15 residues. Looked up from germline, CDR1 is ENHRY and CDR2 is SYGVKD. The CDR3 nucleotides are TGTGCCATCACTGCGACATTGGGAGCGAACACTGAAGCTTTCTTT. This translates into CAITATLGANTEAFF.

The chain employs TRBV3-1 (or the pseudogene TRBV3-2) and TRBJ1-2, with D possibly matching TRBD1 (5 bases). Germline CDR1 is LGHDT and CDR2 is YNNKEL (reference sequence). V lost 0 bases and J 5 bases, leaving 13 bases between the germline ends. The CDR3 totals 15 residues. The DNA of the CDR3 is TGTGCCAGCAGCCAAGATGGAGGGGCCTTTTATGGCTACACCTTC. Its protein product is CASSQDGGAFYGYTF.

This chain uses TRBV7-8 with TRBJ1-5, with 8 bases matching TRBD1. CDR3 length: 16 residues. Trimming took 6 bases from V and 5 from J; bases not matched to a gene: 12. Germline V gene data show CDR1 as SGHVS and CDR2 as FQNEAQ. The CDR3 spells CASRLEGAGGDQPQHF. The CDR3 DNA follows: TGTGCCAGCAGACTAGAGGGGGCAGGGGGCGATCAGCCCCAGCATTTT.

In this sample, this clone turned up a few times. The chain joins TRBV27 to TRBJ1-4, with D possibly TRBD1 on 6 matching bases. Between the trimmed V and J ends, which lost 5 bases and 5 bases, there was a span of 12 bases. This CDR3 region has 14 residues. Germline loops: CDR1 MNHEY, CDR2 SMNVEV (reference sequence). CDR3 loop: CASSGWGQNEKLFF. CDR3 DNA: TGTGCCAGCAGTGGATGGGGGCAAAATGAAAAACTGTTTTTT.

The chain is built from TRBV18 and TRBJ2-5, with TRBD1 matching over 7 bases. This CDR3 has 13 residues. The V gene's germline CDR1 is KGHSH and CDR2 LQKENI. V was clipped by 5 bases and J by 4 bases; unmatched bases: 4. CDR3 coding DNA: TGTGCCAGCTCAACAGGACAGGTAGAGACCCAGTACTTC. Translating it yields CASSTGQVETQYF.

This chain uses TRBV20-1 with TRBJ2-7; D ambiguous. V shed 2 bases and J shed 4 bases, with 6 bases lying between them. Looked up from germline, CDR1 is DFQATT and CDR2 is SNEGSKA (reference sequence). The CDR3 consists of 11 residues. The CDR3 bases are TGCAGTGCTAGACGGGTTTACGAGCAGTACTTC. It is translated as CSARRVYEQYF.

The rearrangement uses TRBV12-3 or TRBV12-4 and TRBJ1-1; 10 bases map to TRBD1. The CDR3 spans 11 residues. The V and J ends lost 7 bases and 11 bases, in that order; junction bases with no gene match: 4. CDR3 nucleotide sequence: TGTGCCAGCACCGGGACAGGGGTCGCTTTCTTT. Amino acids: CASTGTGVAFF.

The V and J genes are TRBV29-1 and TRBJ2-1; 8 nucleotides line up with TRBD2. The CDR3 sequence is 13 residues long. Germline V gene lookup returns CDR1 SQVTM and CDR2 ANQGSEA. V dropped 7 bases and J dropped 9; count of bases not matched to a gene: 11. The CDR3, as DNA: TGCAGCGCACAGGGTAGCGGGGCTACTGAGCAGTTCTTC. Encoded protein: CSAQGSGATEQFF.

This clone was recorded once. The chain links TRBV7-8 to TRBJ2-7, with D perhaps matching TRBD2 (6 bases). The germline V gene encodes CDR1 SGHVS and CDR2 FQNEAQ. The ends were cut back, 6 bases at V and 2 bases at J, with 17 bases in the middle. The CDR3 covers 15 residues. The CDR3 protein is CASRLQEGTPYEQYF. CDR3 nucleotides: TGTGCCAGCAGATTACAGGAGGGGACTCCCTACGAGCAGTACTTC.

This clone came up once. This sequence joins TRBV19 and TRBJ2-3; TRBD2 is a possible D gene (5 bases). Germline V gene data show CDR1 as LNHDA and CDR2 as SQIVND (reference sequence). The CDR3 has 16 amino acids. Trimming stripped 0 bases from V and 0 bases from J, with 10 bases between. The CDR3 sequence is CASSIDSGLSTDTQYF. CDR3 nucleotides: TGTGCCAGTAGTATAGATTCCGGACTGAGCACAGATACGCAGTATTTT.

This chain's CDR3 is CASRVSGLIDEAFF. CDR3 coding DNA: TGCGCCAGCAGAGTCTCTGGACTCATAGATGAAGCTTTCTTT. The chain is built from TRBV5-1 and TRBJ1-1; D gene unclear. Trimming removed 5 bases from V and 7 bases from J, with 18 bases in between. This CDR3 has 14 amino acids. Germline V gene lookup returns CDR1 SGHRS and CDR2 YFSETQ.

This clone was counted many times. The V and J genes are TRBV28 and TRBJ2-5, with D perhaps TRBD2 (5 bases). Trimming removed 5 bases at V and 2 bases at J, with 21 bases between. Germline CDR1 reads MDHEN; CDR2 reads SYDVKM. The CDR3 is 17 residues long. The CDR3 sequence is CASSPPARVRTQETQYF. The CDR3 nucleotides read TGTGCCAGCAGTCCCCCGGCGCGCGTCAGGACTCAAGAGACCCAGTACTTC. Complete variable domain (other parts from reference TRBV28 and TRBJ2-5): DVKVTQSSRYLVKRTGEKVFLECVQDMDHENMFWYRQDPGLGLRLIYFSYDVKMKEKGDIPEGYSVSREKKERFSLILESASTNQTSMYLCASSPPARVRTQETQYFGPGTRLLVL.

The chain uses TRBV2 and TRBJ1-2; 7 bases line up with TRBD1. The CDR3 consists of 15 residues. V dropped 5 bases and J dropped 4; count of bases not matched to a gene: 10. Per germline, CDR1 SNHLY and CDR2 FYNNEI. The CDR3: CASSNPRQGIYGYTF. The CDR3 DNA reads TGTGCCAGCAGTAACCCTAGACAGGGAATCTATGGCTACACCTTC.

V and J are TRBV9 and TRBJ2-5, with 11 bases aligning to TRBD2. The CDR3 loop spans 14 amino acids. Per the germline V gene, CDR1 is SGDLS and CDR2 is YYNGEE. Trimming cost V 4 bases and J 5 bases; bases outside gene matches: 4. CDR3 region: CASSQTSGAETQYF. The CDR3 DNA follows: TGTGCCAGCAGCCAGACTAGCGGGGCGGAGACCCAGTACTTC. The full variable domain, in which reference TRBV9 and TRBJ2-5 provide the parts outside the CDR3, is DSGVTQTPKHLITATGQRVTLRCSPRSGDLSVYWYQQSLDQGLQFLIQYYNGEERAKGNILERFSAQQFPDLHSELNLSSLELGDSALYFCASSQTSGAETQYFGPGTRLLVL.

This rearrangement joins TRBV2 to TRBJ1-1; the match to TRBD1 covers 9 bases. CDR3 length: 14 amino acids. The V gene end was trimmed by 6 bases and the J gene end by 7 bases; junction bases not matched to a gene: 9. Per germline, CDR1 SNHLY and CDR2 FYNNEI. CDR3 residues: CASRPYTGGDEAFF. CDR3 sequence (DNA): TGTGCCAGCAGGCCGTACACAGGGGGCGATGAAGCTTTCTTT.